Below are 32 T cell receptor beta chains sequenced from a single sample in a study of cytomegalovirus exposure and HLA in healthy donors. Amplification used 60 Vbeta primers and 13 Jbeta primers. The method was immunoSEQ multiplex PCR; TCRdb's version includes in-frame clones alone and lacks a portion of them. The sample contains 85,000 to 100,000 clones, about three quarters of which appear only once. The sequencing sample was made of PBMCs. The receptors derive from a man aged 40-49 years in good health and CMV-seropositive.

The chain has TRBV1 and TRBJ2-3; the table calls TRBD1, which could not be checked here. TRBV1 is designated a pseudogene. The CDR3 is 16 residues long. DNA of the CDR3: TGCACCAGCGCCTGGCCCAGGGGGCGAGGGCCAGATACGCAGTATTTT. Amino acids: CTSAWPRGRGPDTQYF.

This clone was picked up one time. The DNA for the CDR3 is TGTGCCAGCAGGGCACCGGGACAGGGGGTCCACGAGCAGTACTTC. This encodes CASRAPGQGVHEQYF. The gene calls are TRBV6-5 and TRBJ2-7, with 11 bases matching TRBD1. There are 15 residues in the CDR3. The trim removed 6 bases at V and 5 bases at J, leaving 9 bases unmatched. Germline V gene sequence: CDR1 MNHEY, CDR2 SVGAGI.

This chain joins TRBV5-1 and TRBJ2-2, with 9 positions matching TRBD1. Germline V CDR1 and CDR2: SGHRS, YFSETQ. This CDR3 has 16 amino acids. The V segment lost 4 bases and the J segment 1 base; nucleotides outside the gene matches: 5. CDR3 sequence reads: CASSLGQGRNTGELFF. For the CDR3, the DNA is TGCGCCAGCAGCCTGGGACAGGGCAGGAACACCGGGGAGCTGTTTTTT. The full variable domain, with the rest looked up from reference TRBV5-1 and TRBJ2-2, is KAGVTQTPRYLIKTRGQQVTLSCSPISGHRSVSWYQQTPGQGLQFLFEYFSETQRNKGNFPGRFSGRQFSNSRSEMNVSTLELGDSALYLCASSLGQGRNTGELFFGEGSRLTVL.

The chain recombines TRBV5-1 with TRBJ2-2; 15 bases line up with TRBD2. CDR1 and CDR2 (germline): SGHRS, YFSETQ. Trimming at V came to 4 bases and at J to 5 bases, leaving 3 bases not matched to a gene. The length of the CDR3 is 16 residues. DNA for the CDR3: TGCGCCAGCAGCCCCGGGACTAGCGGGGGGACCGGGGAGCTGTTTTTT. Translated: CASSPGTSGGTGELFF.

This chain joins TRBV25-1 and TRBJ1-6; 9 nucleotides agree with TRBD1. CDR1 is MGHDK and CDR2 is SYGVNS in the germline V gene. Germline trimming cut 4 bases from V and 14 bases from J; bases unmatched to any gene: 12. The CDR3 runs 15 residues. The CDR3 DNA follows: TGTGCCAGCAGTGGGACAGGGGAAAGGATCCGAACCCTCCACTTT. Protein: CASSGTGERIRTLHF.

This clone turned up a few times. This chain connects TRBV12-1 to TRBJ2-5; TRBD1, the table's D call, lacks a check against the DNA. TRBV12-1 is termed a pseudogene. The CDR3 spans 8 residues. The DNA of the CDR3 is TGTGCCAGCAGCCAGCAGTACTTC. Translated, it gives CASSQQYF.

The genes are TRBV5-4 and TRBJ2-3, with a possible D match to TRBD1 (6 bases). The CDR3 length is 14 residues. Germline-derived CDR1 and CDR2 are SGHNT and YYREEE (reference sequence). Trimming removed 4 bases from V and 2 bases from J, with 11 bases in between. CDR3 bases: TGTGCCAGCAGCAAGACAGGAGTCACAGATACGCAGTATTTT. Its translation is CASSKTGVTDTQYF.

The V gene is TRBV28, the J gene TRBJ1-1; D remains ambiguous. This CDR3 comprises 12 residues. V was clipped by 1 base and J by 9 bases, with 9 bases between them. The germline CDR1 and CDR2 sequences are MDHEN and SYDVKM. The CDR3 reads CASSLYRVQAFF. The CDR3 DNA sequence: TGTGCCAGCAGTTTATACCGGGTCCAAGCTTTCTTT.

Concerning this clone itself: The junction differs from germline at one of its ends, possibly a read error. The chain employs TRBV6-6 and TRBJ2-5, with D perhaps matching TRBD1 (6 bases). The length of the CDR3 is 13 residues. Germline-derived CDR1 and CDR2 are MNHNY and SVGAGI (reference sequence). DNA for the CDR3: TGTGCCAGCAGTAGACAGGAACAAGAGGCCCAGTACTTC. Translating it yields CASSRQEQEAQYF.

The chain recombines TRBV7-8 with TRBJ2-2; 8 bases fit TRBD2. The trim removed 4 bases at V and 3 bases at J, leaving 13 bases unmatched. This CDR3 spans 18 amino acids. CDR1 SGHVS and CDR2 FQNEAQ come from the germline V gene. CDR3 coding DNA: TGTGCCAGCAGCTCACTAGCGCCCCAGCGGGGGTACACCGGGGAGCTGTTTTTT. Protein: CASSSLAPQRGYTGELFF.

In this sample, this clone turned up once. The chain recombines TRBV29-1 with TRBJ1-1; no clear D. V lost 2 bases and J lost 8, with 12 bases in between. Germline CDR1 reads SQVTM; CDR2 reads ANQGSEA. There are 12 residues in the CDR3. The CDR3 loop reads CSVEPTGGEAFF. The CDR3 DNA follows: TGCAGCGTTGAACCGACGGGAGGGGAAGCTTTCTTT.

The chain recombines TRBV29-1 with TRBJ1-1, with 7 bases matching TRBD1. Germline V gene lookup returns CDR1 SQVTM and CDR2 ANQGSEA. The trim removed 5 bases at V and 6 bases at J, leaving 12 bases unmatched. CDR3 size: 14 residues. The CDR3 is CSVLRQGTRPEAFF. CDR3 in DNA: TGCAGCGTTCTCAGACAGGGAACGAGGCCTGAAGCTTTCTTT.

The chain is built from TRBV19 and TRBJ1-5, with D uncertain. The V end lost 4 bases, the J end lost 4 bases, and 8 bases lay between the germline ends. In germline, CDR1 is LNHDA, CDR2 SQIVND (reference sequence). This CDR3 comprises 13 residues. CDR3 amino acids: CASSTFPNQPQHF. The CDR3 nucleotides read TGTGCCAGTAGTACTTTCCCTAATCAGCCCCAGCATTTT.

The chain has TRBV13 and TRBJ2-3; TRBD2 agrees at 12 bases. V lost 5 bases and J lost 5; bases outside the gene matches: 5. The CDR3 length is 15 residues. In germline, CDR1 is PRHDT, CDR2 FYEKMQ (reference sequence). The DNA for the CDR3 is TGTGCCAGCAGCCTCGGGACTAGCGGGCGAGATACGCAGTATTTT. This translates into CASSLGTSGRDTQYF.

V and J are TRBV19 and TRBJ2-1; TRBD1 matches 10 bases. Germline lookup yields CDR1 LNHDA and CDR2 SQIVND (reference sequence). The CDR3 is 14 residues long. The V and J ends lost 5 bases and 10 bases, in that order; junction bases with no gene match: 8. CDR3 coding DNA: TGTGCCAGTAGTCGACAGGGGGCCCCGAAGGAGCAGTTCTTC. It yields the protein CASSRQGAPKEQFF.

The chain links TRBV4-1 to TRBJ2-3, with 8 bases that match TRBD2. V lost 4 bases to trimming and J lost 1 base; unmatched junction nucleotides: 4. The CDR3 covers 15 residues. Germline assignment: CDR1 MGHRA and CDR2 YSYEKL. The CDR3 loop reads CASSLRAGGTDTQYF. The CDR3 DNA follows: TGCGCCAGCAGCCTCCGAGCGGGAGGCACAGATACGCAGTATTTT.

The sample holds a few counts of this clone. The J gene is TRBJ1-2, the V gene TRBV6-1; the match to TRBD1 covers 8 bases. V trimming: 2 bases; J trimming: 2 bases; junction bases outside the gene matches: 4. The CDR3 spans 15 residues. Germline V lookup: CDR1 MNHNS, CDR2 SASEGT. This CDR3 is CASSESWTGNYGYTF. CDR3 DNA sequence: TGTGCCAGCAGTGAATCCTGGACAGGGAACTATGGCTACACCTTC.

The V and J genes are TRBV18 and TRBJ2-3, with TRBD2 matching over 9 bases. CDR3 length: 16 amino acids. After removal of 1 base from V and 7 bases from J, the junction contained 9 bases not matched to a gene. CDR1 and CDR2 from the germline V gene are KGHSH and LQKENI. The CDR3: CASSPRELAGGYTQYF. CDR3 in DNA: TGTGCCAGCTCACCACGAGAACTAGCGGGCGGCTATACGCAGTATTTT.

This chain joins TRBV5-1 and TRBJ1-2; 8 positions agree with TRBD1. The germline V gene has CDR1 SGHRS and CDR2 YFSETQ. CDR3 length: 15 amino acids. Trimming at V came to 3 bases and at J to 3 bases, leaving 7 bases not matched to a gene. CDR3 DNA sequence: TGCGCCAGCAGCTCCTGGGAGGACAGGGACTATGGCTACACCTTC. This encodes CASSSWEDRDYGYTF.

V gene TRBV29-1 combines with J gene TRBJ1-6; no definite D call. V was pared by 6 bases and J by 6 bases, with 12 bases between. Germline V lookup: CDR1 SQVTM, CDR2 ANQGSEA. CDR3 length equals 13 residues. The CDR3 is CSVLDTVNSPLHF. The CDR3 DNA is TGCAGCGTCCTCGACACCGTTAATTCACCCCTCCACTTT.

V gene TRBV19 combines with J gene TRBJ1-1, with 8 bases matching TRBD1. Germline V gene data show CDR1 as LNHDA and CDR2 as SQIVND (reference sequence). The junction had 6 bases not matched to a gene; V was cut back by 5 bases and J by 4 bases. This CDR3 spans 14 amino acids. As DNA, the CDR3 is TGTGCCAGTAGTGTGACAGGGGTATCCACTGAAGCTTTCTTT. Encoded protein: CASSVTGVSTEAFF. Full variable domain (remainder filled in from reference TRBV19 and TRBJ1-1): DGGITQSPKYLFRKEGQNVTLSCEQNLNHDAMYWYRQDPGQGLRLIYYSQIVNDFQKGDIAEGYSVSREKKESFPLTVTSAQKNPTAFYLCASSVTGVSTEAFFGQGTRLTVV.

This chain links TRBV4-2 with TRBJ1-5, with D possibly being TRBD1 (6 bases). Germline V gene sequence: CDR1 LGHNA, CDR2 YNFKEQ. The CDR3 runs 17 residues. V lost 0 bases and J lost 9, with 21 bases in between. The CDR3 is CASSQEYPLDRSRPQHF. The CDR3 coding sequence is TGTGCCAGCAGCCAAGAGTATCCCCTCGACAGGTCCCGGCCCCAGCATTTT.

This clone showed up just a few times. V usage is TRBV6-6 and J usage is TRBJ1-2; 8 positions agree with TRBD1. The CDR3 loop spans 16 amino acids. J gave up 2 bases and V 2 bases, and 7 bases lay outside the gene matches. CDR1 and CDR2 from the germline V gene are MNHNY and SVGAGI (reference sequence). The CDR3 DNA reads TGTGCCAGCAGTTACCCAGGGGGCCTGTTGAACTATGGCTACACCTTC. Its translation is CASSYPGGLLNYGYTF.

The chain couples TRBV7-8 to TRBJ2-6; 8 bases line up with TRBD2. Germline V gene sequence: CDR1 SGHVS, CDR2 FQNEAQ. The V segment lost 2 bases and the J segment 2 bases; nucleotides outside the gene matches: 8. The length of the CDR3 is 18 residues. CDR3 in DNA: TGTGCCAGCAGCTTATGGGGGACTAGGTCCCCTGGGGCCAACGTCCTGACTTTC. This codes for CASSLWGTRSPGANVLTF. Variable domain in full (rest from reference TRBV7-8 and TRBJ2-6): GAGVSQSPRYKVAKRGQDVALRCDPISGHVSLFWYQQALGQGPEFLTYFQNEAQLDKSGLPSDRFFAERPEGSVSTLKIQRTQQEDSAVYLCASSLWGTRSPGANVLTFGAGSRLTVL.

This chain connects TRBV7-3 to TRBJ1-6, with TRBD1 matching over 9 bases. CDR3 length equals 16 residues. Looked up from germline, CDR1 is SGHTA and CDR2 is FQGTGA. The trim removed 1 base at V and 10 bases at J, leaving 8 bases unmatched. The CDR3 nucleotides are TGTGCCAGCAGCTTAAGGGACAGGGATTCGAAATCACCCCTCCACTTT. Its translation is CASSLRDRDSKSPLHF.

The chain joins TRBV9 to TRBJ2-1; TRBD1 agrees at 9 bases. Unmatched junction bases numbered 10, after V lost 0 bases and J lost 0 bases. This CDR3 is 19 amino acids long. CDR1 SGDLS and CDR2 YYNGEE come from the germline V gene. The CDR3 sequence: CASSVGNRGRGDSYNEQFF. CDR3 sequence (DNA): TGTGCCAGCAGCGTAGGTAACAGGGGGCGCGGGGACTCCTACAATGAGCAGTTCTTC. Full variable domain (missing parts from reference TRBV9 and TRBJ2-1): DSGVTQTPKHLITATGQRVTLRCSPRSGDLSVYWYQQSLDQGLQFLIQYYNGEERAKGNILERFSAQQFPDLHSELNLSSLELGDSALYFCASSVGNRGRGDSYNEQFFGPGTRLTVL.

The CDR3 DNA reads TGTGCCAGCAGCTTAGAGCGTTCTAACTATGGCTACACCTTC. Residues: CASSLERSNYGYTF. This chain uses TRBV11-2 with TRBJ1-2; D is undetermined. CDR1 and CDR2 (germline): SGHAT, FQNNGV. The ends were cut back, 0 bases at V and 0 bases at J, with 5 bases in the middle. This CDR3 region has 14 residues. The variable domain in full, completed from reference TRBV11-2 and TRBJ1-2, reads EAGVAQSPRYKIIEKRQSVAFWCNPISGHATLYWYQQILGQGPKLLIQFQNNGVVDDSQLPKDRFSAERLKGVDSTLKIQPAKLEDSAVYLCASSLERSNYGYTFGSGTRLTVV.

The chain recombines TRBV11-2 with TRBJ1-4; no firm D call. Germline V lookup: CDR1 SGHAT, CDR2 FQNNGV. The length of the CDR3 is 13 residues. V shed 5 bases and J shed 6 bases, with 10 bases lying between them. The CDR3 region has the DNA TGTGCCAGCAGCCCTGACATATATGAAAAACTGTTTTTT. It codes for CASSPDIYEKLFF. Full variable domain (remainder filled in from reference TRBV11-2 and TRBJ1-4): EAGVAQSPRYKIIEKRQSVAFWCNPISGHATLYWYQQILGQGPKLLIQFQNNGVVDDSQLPKDRFSAERLKGVDSTLKIQPAKLEDSAVYLCASSPDIYEKLFFGSGTQLSVL.

As for this clone: One end of the junction fails to match germline, which may point to a read error. The chain links TRBV4-1 to TRBJ2-7; TRBD1 matches 10 bases. CDR1 is MGHRA, CDR2 YSYEKL, per germline. The CDR3 is 13 amino acids. The CDR3 DNA is TGCGCCAGCAGCCGACAGGGGGCGGGAGAGCCGTACTTC. Translation gives CASSRQGAGEPYF.

The V call is TRBV4-2, the J call TRBJ2-5, with TRBD2 identical over 7 bases. J gave up 5 bases and V 1 base, and 7 bases lay outside the gene matches. The germline V gene encodes CDR1 LGHNA and CDR2 YNFKEQ. This CDR3 contains 15 residues. Here the CDR3 DNA reads TGTGCCAGCAGCCAAGGGACTACCGGGGGGGAGACCCAGTACTTC. Encoded protein: CASSQGTTGGETQYF.

The chain couples TRBV11-2 to TRBJ2-7; 10 bases are a match to TRBD2. The CDR3 totals 18 residues. Trimming took 1 base from V and 2 from J; bases not matched to a gene: 11. Per germline, CDR1 SGHAT and CDR2 FQNNGV. DNA of the CDR3: TGTGCCAGCAGCTTAGTAAGGAGTCTAGCGGGAGAAACCTACGAGCAGTACTTC. It specifies CASSLVRSLAGETYEQYF. Using reference TRBV11-2 and TRBJ2-7 for the parts outside the CDR3, the full variable domain is EAGVAQSPRYKIIEKRQSVAFWCNPISGHATLYWYQQILGQGPKLLIQFQNNGVVDDSQLPKDRFSAERLKGVDSTLKIQPAKLEDSAVYLCASSLVRSLAGETYEQYFGPGTRLTVT.

This clone was found once. The rearrangement joins TRBV11-2 to TRBJ2-3; D is unclear. The CDR3 totals 12 residues. V was cut by 2 bases and J by 6 bases, with 6 bases left in between. Germline loops: CDR1 SGHAT, CDR2 FQNNGV. CDR3 nucleotide sequence: TGTGCCAGCAGCTTAATCCAGGATACGCAGTATTTT. It is translated as CASSLIQDTQYF. The entire variable domain, with the rest obtained from reference TRBV11-2 and TRBJ2-3, is as follows: EAGVAQSPRYKIIEKRQSVAFWCNPISGHATLYWYQQILGQGPKLLIQFQNNGVVDDSQLPKDRFSAERLKGVDSTLKIQPAKLEDSAVYLCASSLIQDTQYFGPGTRLTVL.